This TCR beta chain is from a study of blood T cells in healthy people across ages. Overall study findings and caveats: Donor CMV status was unknown, possibly confounding expanded clonotype changes.

A remark on this clonotype: Antigen unknown. The junction differs from germline at one of its ends, possibly a read error.

A sample-barcoded 5' primer and a J-beta primer mix were used in a second PCR of roughly 6 to 12 cycles. TCRdb re-called the 5' RACE reads with MiXCR, one entry per CDR3 protein. The sample has roughly 1.5 million distinct CDR3 sequences; 42% are singletons. Each donor's blood draw was roughly 10 milliliters of peripheral blood. The sequenced material came from blood. This TCR came from a woman aged 18-29 years in good health.

CDR3 protein: CASSSGTGGSYGYIF. CDR3 sequence (DNA): TGTGCCAGCAGCTCCGGGACAGGGGGCAGCTATGGCTACATCTTC. The gene calls are TRBV6-2 or TRBV6-3 and TRBJ1-2; 12 positions agree with TRBD1. Germline CDR1 MNHEY, CDR2 SVGEGT. The CDR3 totals 15 residues.